Each of the 5 T cell receptor beta chains below was sequenced from the same sample in a study of CD8+ T cells in alopecia areata. Sequencing templates came from extracted RNA that was reverse transcribed into cDNA. Sequenced by immunoSEQ multiplex PCR; TCRdb stores in-frame clones only, minus some. The sample records fewer than 250,000 clones, more than 45% being singletons. This specimen consisted of CD4+ T cells sorted from blood, obtained at week 0. These TCRs come from a human donor with alopecia areata.

This clone was detected only a few times. The chain combines TRBV30 with TRBJ2-2; either TRBD1 or TRBD2 may fit D (5 bases each). Germline lookup yields CDR1 GTSNPN and CDR2 SVGIG (reference sequence). The CDR3 loop spans 14 amino acids. Between the trimmed V and J ends, which lost 1 base and 7 bases, there was a span of 13 bases. CDR3: CAWSGGTLGGELFF. Written as DNA, the CDR3 is TGTGCCTGGAGTGGAGGGACCCTGGGCGGGGAGCTGTTTTTT.

V and J are TRBV18 and TRBJ2-5; TRBD2 matches 10 bases. V trimming: 2 bases; J trimming: 3 bases; junction bases outside the gene matches: 6. The CDR3 is made up of 16 amino acids. The germline V gene encodes CDR1 KGHSH and CDR2 LQKENI. CDR3 loop: CASSPIAGGEKETQYF. The CDR3 coding sequence is TGTGCCAGCTCACCAATAGCGGGAGGAGAGAAAGAGACCCAGTACTTC.

This clone was observed a single time. The chain links TRBV5-6 to TRBJ1-4; no reliable D call. Trimming left V 4 bases short and J 4 bases short, with 11 bases between. Germline CDR1 is SGHDT and CDR2 is YYEEEE. The CDR3 runs 14 residues. The CDR3 DNA reads TGTGCCAGCAGCCCAAACCTGGGTAATGAAAAACTGTTTTTT. It translates to CASSPNLGNEKLFF. The entire variable domain, with the rest obtained from reference TRBV5-6 and TRBJ1-4, is as follows: DAGVTQSPTHLIKTRGQQVTLRCSPKSGHDTVSWYQQALGQGPQFIFQYYEEEERQRGNFPDRFSGHQFPNYSSELNVNALLLGDSALYLCASSPNLGNEKLFFGSGTQLSVL.

This clone was seen only a few times. The chain uses TRBV15 and TRBJ1-1; D gene ambiguous. Germline CDR1 and CDR2: LNHNV and YYDKDF (reference sequence). Trimming stripped 3 bases from V and 2 bases from J, with 4 bases between. This CDR3 spans 12 amino acids. In DNA, the CDR3 is TGTGCCACCAGCAGCGGAAACACTGAAGCTTTCTTT. Translating it yields CATSSGNTEAFF. The full variable domain, in which reference TRBV15 and TRBJ1-1 provide the parts outside the CDR3, is DAMVIQNPRYQVTQFGKPVTLSCSQTLNHNVMYWYQQKSSQAPKLLFHYYDKDFNNEADTPDNFQSRRPNTSFCFLDIRSPGLGDTAMYLCATSSGNTEAFFGQGTRLTVV.

The rearrangement links TRBV6-5 to TRBJ2-7; the match to TRBD1 covers 9 bases. V lost 6 bases and J lost 2; bases outside the gene matches: 5. In germline, CDR1 is MNHEY, CDR2 SVGAGI. The CDR3 sequence is 14 residues long. The CDR3 DNA is TGTGCCAGCAGGCGACGACAGGGGGCCTACGAGCAGTACTTC. Protein sequence: CASRRRQGAYEQYF.